This T cell receptor beta chain was sequenced during a study of blood T cell repertoires in COVID-19. Overall study context: The origin of the acute and convalescent COVID-19 samples was the United States, Italy and Spain. T cells, B-cell-depleted T cells, or PBMCs supplied cDNA or gDNA.

In the original processing: Using reference gene primer amplification, nucleated cell counts were estimated. Some clones are missing from TCRdb's copy, which holds only in-frame ones; the method was immunoSEQ multiplex PCR. That table is the source of V, J and clone size, and D and trimming were worked out from the DNA. The data contain about 210,000 clones, roughly 86% of them singletons. V was cut by 3 bases and J by 4 bases, with 11 bases left in between. CDR1 and CDR2 from the germline V gene are MGHDK and SYGVNS. The CDR3 extends over 14 amino acids. This clonotype was obtained from a woman aged 45-60 years with active or convalescent COVID-19. The V call is TRBV25-1, the J call TRBJ2-3; perhaps TRBD2 as D (5 bases). The sequenced sample consisted of peripheral blood. CDR3: CASSEVGRADTQYF. Written as DNA, the CDR3 is TGTGCCAGCAGTGAGGTTGGGCGGGCAGATACGCAGTATTTT.